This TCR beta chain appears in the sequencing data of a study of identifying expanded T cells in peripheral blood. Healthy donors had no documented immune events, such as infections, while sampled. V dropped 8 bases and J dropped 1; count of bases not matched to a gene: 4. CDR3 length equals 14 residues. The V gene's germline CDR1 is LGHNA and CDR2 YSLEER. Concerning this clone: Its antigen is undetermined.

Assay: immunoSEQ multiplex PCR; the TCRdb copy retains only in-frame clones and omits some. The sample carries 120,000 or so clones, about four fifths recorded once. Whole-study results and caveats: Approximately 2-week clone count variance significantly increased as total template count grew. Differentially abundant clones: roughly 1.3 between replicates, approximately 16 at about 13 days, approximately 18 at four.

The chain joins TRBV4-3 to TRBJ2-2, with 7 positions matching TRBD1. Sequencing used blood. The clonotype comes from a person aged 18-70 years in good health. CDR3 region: CASSGTVNTGELFF. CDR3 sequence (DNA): TGCGCCAGCTCCGGGACAGTGAACACCGGGGAGCTGTTTTTT.